Each of the 26 T cell receptor beta chains below was sequenced from the same sample in a study of shared clonotypes between healthy human individuals. Profiled with immunoSEQ multiplex PCR; TCRdb holds only in-frame clones, not every one. The profile shows around 1.5 million clones, under 99% of them singletons. Sequences were obtained from naive CD4+ T cells sorted from blood. Subset here: CD45RA+ positively selected. The receptor set was obtained from a man between 25 and 39 years old in good health.

V is TRBV4-3 and J is TRBJ2-7; 7 positions agree with TRBD1. Germline-derived CDR1 and CDR2 are LGHNA and YSLEER. The CDR3 contains 16 residues. The trim removed 1 base at V and 3 bases at J, leaving 9 bases unmatched. CDR3 protein: CASSQGWRQGFYEQYF. The CDR3 region has the DNA TGCGCCAGCAGCCAAGGTTGGCGACAGGGCTTCTACGAGCAGTACTTC.

The chain combines TRBV2 with TRBJ2-3; TRBD1 matches 8 bases. The germline V gene encodes CDR1 SNHLY and CDR2 FYNNEI. CDR3 length: 14 residues. Losses at the gene ends were 8 bases for V and 5 bases for J; bases not matched to a gene: 9. CDR3 nucleotides: TGTGCCAGCCAGGGGGCAGGGGGCAGAGATACGCAGTATTTT. Its protein is CASQGAGGRDTQYF.

V gene TRBV4-1 combines with J gene TRBJ2-3; 7 positions agree with TRBD2. V dropped 0 bases and J dropped 2; count of bases not matched to a gene: 20. There are 21 residues in the CDR3. The germline V gene encodes CDR1 MGHRA and CDR2 YSYEKL. The CDR3 bases are TGCGCCAGCAGCCAAGATATTCGGCTGGCCCCTAGCGGAACCTCCACAGATACGCAGTATTTT. Protein: CASSQDIRLAPSGTSTDTQYF.

The CDR3 reads CASSWTSGRPSYEQYF. The CDR3 region has the DNA TGTGCCAGCAGCTGGACTAGCGGGAGACCCTCCTACGAGCAGTACTTC. The genes are TRBV5-5 and TRBJ2-7, with TRBD2 identical over 13 bases. Germline CDR1 reads SGHKS; CDR2 reads YYEKEE (reference sequence). V gave up 3 bases and J gave up 0 bases; unmatched junction bases: 3. CDR3 length equals 16 residues.

This clone was found once. For the CDR3, the DNA is TGCGCCAGCAGCTTGTTTGGCCTAGACAATGAGCAGTTCTTC. Translation: CASSLFGLDNEQFF. The rearrangement uses TRBV5-1 and TRBJ2-1; D is unresolved. Germline values: CDR1 SGHRS, CDR2 YFSETQ. V dropped 1 base and J dropped 5 bases, with 10 bases sitting between them. This CDR3 is built from 14 residues.

This sequence joins TRBV7-9 and TRBJ1-1, with D hard to call. V was shortened by 8 bases and J by 8 bases, with 15 bases between the two germline ends. CDR1 SEHNR and CDR2 FQNEAQ come from the germline V gene (reference sequence). The CDR3 loop spans 12 amino acids. The CDR3 DNA sequence: TGTGCCAGCCCGGGCCCTACTGCGGAAGCTTTCTTT. Encoded protein: CASPGPTAEAFF. Full variable domain (remainder filled in from reference TRBV7-9 and TRBJ1-1): DTGVSQNPRHKITKRGQNVTFRCDPISEHNRLYWYRQTLGQGPEFLTYFQNEAQLEKSRLLSDRFSAERPKGSFSTLEIQRTEQGDSAMYLCASPGPTAEAFFGQGTRLTVV.

For this clone: The sample contains more than one DNA sequence encoding this CDR3. The chain has TRBV14 and TRBJ2-1; maybe TRBD1 (5 bases). This CDR3 spans 12 amino acids. V lost 4 bases and J lost 4, with 5 bases in between. From germline, CDR1 is SGHDN and CDR2 FVKESK. CDR3 in DNA: TGTGCCAGCAGCCGACAGTACAATGAGCAGTTCTTC. This gives the protein CASSRQYNEQFF. The full variable domain, with the rest looked up from reference TRBV14 and TRBJ2-1, is EAGVTQFPSHSVIEKGQTVTLRCDPISGHDNLYWYRRVMGKEIKFLLHFVKESKQDESGMPNNRFLAERTGGTYSTLKVQPAELEDSGVYFCASSRQYNEQFFGPGTRLTVL.

The V and J genes are TRBV11-2 and TRBJ1-1; 8 bases line up with TRBD1. CDR3 size: 15 residues. Looked up from germline, CDR1 is SGHAT and CDR2 is FQNNGV. V was pared by 5 bases and J by 8 bases, with 13 bases of the junction left unmatched. CDR3 nucleotides: TGTGCCAGCAGCCGTCGACGACAGGGGCCACCCGAAGCTTTCTTT. Amino acids: CASSRRRQGPPEAFF.

This chain links TRBV14 with TRBJ2-1; TRBD2 matches at 13 bases. The J segment lost 4 bases and the V segment lost 6 bases, leaving 3 bases of the junction unmatched. This CDR3 has 15 amino acids. In germline, CDR1 is SGHDN, CDR2 FVKESK. CDR3 residues: CASSKLAGGYNEQFF. In nucleotides, the CDR3 is TGTGCCAGCAGTAAACTAGCGGGAGGGTACAATGAGCAGTTCTTC.

This chain's CDR3 is CAISVGQGTDTQYF. CDR3 sequence (DNA): TGTGCCATCAGTGTGGGACAGGGTACAGATACGCAGTATTTT. V usage is TRBV10-3 and J usage is TRBJ2-3; 9 bases match TRBD1. CDR1 and CDR2 (germline): ENHRY, SYGVKD. J lost 3 bases, V lost 4 bases, and 2 bases had no gene match. CDR3 length: 14 amino acids.

V gene TRBV30 combines with J gene TRBJ2-1; D uncertain. The CDR3 extends over 13 amino acids. V lost 0 bases to trimming and J lost 0 bases, with 3 bases between them. Germline CDR1 GTSNPN, CDR2 SVGIG (reference sequence). DNA of the CDR3: TGTGCCTGGAGTGTCCGCTCCTACAATGAGCAGTTCTTC. Protein product: CAWSVRSYNEQFF.

V usage is TRBV5-5 and J usage is TRBJ2-7; 11 bases agree with TRBD2. Trimming removed 4 bases from V and 12 bases from J; junction bases left unmatched: 9. The CDR3 spans 13 residues. Germline lookup yields CDR1 SGHKS and CDR2 YYEKEE (reference sequence). For the CDR3, the DNA is TGTGCCAGCAGCCAACTAGCGGGAGTAACCCCGTACTTC. Residues: CASSQLAGVTPYF.

V gene TRBV28 combines with J gene TRBJ2-7; the D gene is possibly TRBD1 (6 bases). The CDR3 runs to 14 residues. Germline CDR1 and CDR2: MDHEN and SYDVKM. The V end lost 2 bases, the J end lost 4 bases, and 12 bases lay between the germline ends. In DNA form, the CDR3 reads TGTGCCAGCAGTTTAAGTATAAGGGGGTACGAGCAGTACTTC. Translation gives CASSLSIRGYEQYF.

The chain couples TRBV11-2 to TRBJ2-1; D ambiguous. The CDR3 has 15 amino acids. Germline CDR1 and CDR2: SGHAT and FQNNGV. Trimming cost V 2 bases and J 2 bases, with 10 bases left between them. The CDR3 DNA sequence: TGTGCCAGCAGCTTACGGTCCGTACCCTACAATGAGCAGTTCTTC. This codes for CASSLRSVPYNEQFF.

This chain links TRBV6-6 with TRBJ2-2; no reliable D call. Trimming cost V 7 bases and J 6 bases, with 15 bases left between them. CDR1 MNHNY and CDR2 SVGAGI come from the germline V gene (reference sequence). The CDR3 has 14 residues. The CDR3 spells CASNPRVVAGELFF. As DNA, the CDR3 is TGTGCCAGCAACCCAAGGGTGGTGGCCGGGGAGCTGTTTTTT.

The chain recombines TRBV12-2 with TRBJ2-2; the DNA was not used to check the table's D call, TRBD2. TRBV12-2 is annotated as a pseudogene. CDR3 length equals 16 residues. CDR3 loop: CASRLVTSGGAGELFF. CDR3 DNA sequence: TGTGCAAGTCGCTTAGTGACTAGCGGGGGGGCCGGGGAGCTGTTTTTT.

The chain employs TRBV7-2 and TRBJ2-7, with D unclear. The germline V gene has CDR1 SGHTA and CDR2 FQGNSA. The ends were cut back, 3 bases at V and 1 base at J, with 7 bases in the middle. This CDR3 spans 13 amino acids. For the CDR3, the DNA is TGTGCCAGCAGCTTTTCGCAATCCTACGAGCAGTACTTC. Residues: CASSFSQSYEQYF.

The V call is TRBV7-2, the J call TRBJ2-5, with D possibly called TRBD1 or TRBD2 (5 bases each). The CDR3 consists of 14 residues. Germline-derived CDR1 and CDR2 are SGHTA and FQGNSA. V was pared by 5 bases and J by 4 bases, with 14 bases between. CDR3 in amino acids: CASSGSGPRETQYF. In nucleotides, the CDR3 is TGTGCCAGCAGCGGGTCGGGACCCCGAGAGACCCAGTACTTC.

J is TRBJ1-2 and V is TRBV5-1, with TRBD1 as a possible D gene (5 bases). Germline CDR1 SGHRS, CDR2 YFSETQ. This CDR3 is 17 amino acids long. V lost 4 bases to trimming and J lost 3 bases, with 22 bases between them. CDR3 DNA sequence: TGCGCCAGCAGCAGGGACGCTTTCCTATCTTTAGACTATGGCTACACCTTC. This gives the protein CASSRDAFLSLDYGYTF. The whole variable domain, filled in from reference TRBV5-1 and TRBJ1-2, reads KAGVTQTPRYLIKTRGQQVTLSCSPISGHRSVSWYQQTPGQGLQFLFEYFSETQRNKGNFPGRFSGRQFSNSRSEMNVSTLELGDSALYLCASSRDAFLSLDYGYTFGSGTRLTVV.

The chain uses TRBV18 and TRBJ2-4; 14 positions agree with TRBD2. The V gene end was trimmed by 3 bases and the J gene end by 0 bases; junction bases not matched to a gene: 7. Germline-derived CDR1 and CDR2 are KGHSH and LQKENI. The CDR3 runs 19 residues. For the CDR3, the DNA is TGTGCCAGCTCACCGCCGGGACTAGCGGGAGCCCTAGCCAAAAACATTCAGTACTTC. It yields the protein CASSPPGLAGALAKNIQYF.

This chain links TRBV7-9 with TRBJ2-5; D possibly corresponds to TRBD2 (5 bases). The germline gives CDR1 SEHNR, CDR2 FQNEAQ (reference sequence). V shed 0 bases and J shed 1 base, with 9 bases lying between them. This CDR3 region has 15 residues. The chain's CDR3 is CASSLAAAVQETQYF. The DNA of the CDR3 is TGTGCCAGCAGCTTAGCAGCGGCCGTCCAAGAGACCCAGTACTTC.

The chain carries TRBV6-1 and TRBJ2-1, with a tentative D call TRBD2 (5 bases). CDR1 MNHNS and CDR2 SASEGT come from the germline V gene. The CDR3 has 11 residues. V was clipped by 4 bases and J by 9 bases, with 7 bases between them. CDR3 residues: CASSGAGEQFF. CDR3 nucleotides: TGTGCCAGCAGTGGGGCGGGTGAGCAGTTCTTC.

For this clone: Distinct nucleotide sequences in the sample also encode this CDR3. The V gene is TRBV15, the J gene TRBJ2-7; D is ambiguous. Germline V CDR1 and CDR2: LNHNV, YYDKDF (reference sequence). V shed 0 bases and J shed 2 bases, with 8 bases lying between them. The CDR3 is 14 amino acids. The CDR3 DNA sequence: TGTGCCACCAGCAGAGATCTAGTTACCTACGAGCAGTACTTC. Protein product: CATSRDLVTYEQYF.

The genes are TRBV10-3 and TRBJ2-5; possible D gene TRBD2, 5 bases. The CDR3 covers 15 residues. CDR1 and CDR2 from the germline V gene are ENHRY and SYGVKD. Trimming removed 8 bases at V and 2 bases at J, with 18 bases between. The CDR3 bases are TGTGCCATCTCTCGTTACGGGGTTGGACAAGAGACCCAGTACTTC. Its translation: CAISRYGVGQETQYF.

J is TRBJ2-5 and V is TRBV5-1; D is undetermined. V dropped 3 bases and J dropped 4 bases, with 16 bases sitting between them. Germline CDR1 SGHRS, CDR2 YFSETQ. The CDR3 length is 15 residues. CDR3 nucleotide sequence: TGCGCCAGCAGCTCTGGCAGTCACATAATAGAGACCCAGTACTTC. Translated: CASSSGSHIIETQYF.

This CDR3 is CASSFIPLEGGEQFF. The CDR3 coding sequence is TGCGCCAGCAGCTTTATTCCGTTGGAGGGAGGTGAGCAGTTCTTC. The chain is built from TRBV5-1 and TRBJ2-1; tentative D call: TRBD2 (6 bases). The V gene's germline CDR1 is SGHRS and CDR2 YFSETQ. This CDR3 comprises 15 residues. V was pared by 2 bases and J by 9 bases, with 18 bases between.